Following are 3 T cell receptor beta chains from one sample sequenced in a study of TIL therapy for anti-PD-1-resistant metastatic lung cancer. The sample's time point: pre-treatment sample, taken before nivolumab and TIL therapy. The tumor samples were excised metastases, mostly pleural nodules or supraclavicular lymph nodes. This was the immunoSEQ v3 assay. The data were produced by immunoSEQ multiplex PCR, yet TCRdb's version contains in-frame clones alone and is incomplete. The profile covers more than 90,000 clones, with approximately 65% appearing a single time and approximately 11% taken by the ten largest. The specimen was tumor tissue, collected at baseline. Receptors originate from a person between 25 and 80 years old with non-small cell lung cancer.

The chain couples TRBV2 to TRBJ2-2; no firm D call. CDR3 length: 11 residues. Per germline, CDR1 SNHLY and CDR2 FYNNEI. V shed 8 bases and J shed 5 bases, with 6 bases lying between them. CDR3 sequence: CASHNTGELFF. As DNA, the CDR3 is TGTGCCAGCCACAATACCGGGGAGCTGTTTTTT.

This clone was recorded a few times. The V and J genes are TRBV2 and TRBJ2-2, with 9 bases lining up with TRBD1. The CDR3 is 15 amino acids. V dropped 4 bases and J dropped 6; count of bases not matched to a gene: 6. Germline CDR1 and CDR2: SNHLY and FYNNEI. The DNA for the CDR3 is TGTGCCAGCAGTGTGGGACAGGGAGTTCCCGGGGAGCTGTTTTTT. Protein sequence: CASSVGQGVPGELFF.

The V call is TRBV14, the J call TRBJ2-7; D is unresolved. Trimming took off 1 base at V and 2 bases at J, with 3 bases between the two ends. Looked up from germline, CDR1 is SGHDN and CDR2 is FVKESK. The CDR3 length is 12 residues. CDR3 sequence: CASSQGTYEQYF. The CDR3, as DNA: TGTGCCAGCAGCCAAGGGACCTACGAGCAGTACTTC.